This is a list of T cell receptor beta chains from one sample in a study of vaccination and CD4 T cells after COVID-19. These TCRs' antigens remain unknown. TCRdb reanalysed the PCR reads using MiXCR and keeps one entry per CDR3 protein. The table lists about 12,000 distinct CDR3 sequences, less than 80% of them singletons. The starting material was CD4+ T cells from blood, cultured in vitro, obtained before SARS-CoV-2 vaccination. These receptors all stem from a human donor who had recovered from COVID-19. CDR3s include the opening cysteine and the closing phenylalanine or tryptophan. D genes are given only for firm matches. Clone size is given for some rows only: seen once, a few or many times, or a class if the clone is expanded.

>TRBJ1-5|few|TRBV6-5|NA
CASSYGPSNQPQHF
TGTGCCAGCAGTTACGGCCCGAGCAATCAGCCCCAGCATTTT
>TRBJ2-5|few|TRBV7-2|NA
CASQRTEAQETQYF
TGTGCCAGCCAACGAACAGAGGCCCAAGAGACCCAGTACTTC
>TRBJ2-3|NA|TRBV27|NA
CASSSFGQFTDTQYF
TGTGCCAGCAGCTCATTTGGACAGTTCACAGATACGCAGTATTTT
>TRBJ2-7|NA|TRBV24-1|TRBD2
CATDGLAGTVLLPLYYEQYF
TGTGCCACAGACGGACTAGCGGGAACTGTCCTCCTTCCTCTCTACTACGAGCAGTACTTC
>TRBJ1-2|NA|TRBV28|NA
CASSWYPANYGYTF
TGTGCCAGCAGTTGGTACCCAGCTAACTATGGCTACACCTTC
>TRBJ2-3|once|TRBV6-4|TRBD2
CASSELAGADTQYF
TGTGCCAGCAGTGAGCTAGCGGGAGCAGATACGCAGTATTTT
>TRBJ2-7|few|TRBV6-1|TRBD1
CASSQTGAGEQYF
TGTGCCAGCAGTCAGACAGGGGCTGGGGAGCAGTACTTC
>TRBJ2-1|NA|TRBV6-2/TRBV6-3|TRBD2
CASSSARLATRSYNEQFF
TGTGCCAGCAGTTCAGCCCGACTAGCCACAAGGTCCTACAATGAGCAGTTCTTC
>TRBJ2-5|NA|TRBV5-1|NA
CASSLDPIWETQYF
TGCGCCAGCAGCTTGGATCCGATATGGGAGACCCAGTACTTC
>TRBJ2-5|NA|TRBV20-1|TRBD2
CSAKPQGLAKQETQYF
TGCAGTGCTAAACCCCAGGGACTAGCGAAACAAGAGACCCAGTACTTC